This is a list of T cell receptor beta chains from one sample in a study of cytomegalovirus exposure and HLA in healthy donors. The method was immunoSEQ multiplex PCR; TCRdb's version includes in-frame clones alone and lacks a portion of them. The profile shows 110,000 or so clones, roughly 67% of them singletons. Sequencing was performed on PBMCs. The receptors were gathered from a man aged 35 to 55 in good health and CMV-seronegative. CDR3s include the opening cysteine and the closing phenylalanine or tryptophan. A D gene is named only where the DNA matches it firmly. Clone size is stated in some rows and not others, as once, few, many or a class when expanded.

NA | TRBJ2-7 | TRBV19 | 13 | NA | CATGEGNYYEQYF | TGTGCCACAGGGGAGGGCAACTACTACGAGCAGTACTTC
NA | TRBJ2-1 | TRBV10-3 | 15 | TRBD2 | CAISEGLAGGDMQFF | TGTGCCATCAGTGAAGGACTAGCGGGGGGGGATATGCAGTTCTTC
once | TRBJ1-3 | TRBV5-5 | 16 | NA | CASSLGFDRPLNTIYF | TGTGCCAGCAGCTTGGGATTTGACAGGCCCTTGAACACCATATATTTT
NA | TRBJ2-1 | TRBV7-9 | 16 | TRBD1 | CASSGNTGTVYNEQFF | TGTGCCAGCAGCGGGAACACCGGGACAGTTTACAATGAGCAGTTCTTC
NA | TRBJ1-2 | TRBV7-9 | 16 | TRBD1 | CASSLDGTGEFYGYTF | TGTGCCAGCAGCTTAGATGGGACAGGGGAATTCTATGGCTACACCTTC
NA | TRBJ2-7 | TRBV28 | 15 | TRBD1 | CASSPGTGGGYEQYF | TGTGCCAGCAGTCCGGGGACAGGGGGCGGCTACGAGCAGTACTTC
NA | TRBJ1-2 | TRBV5-1 | 15 | TRBD1 | CASSLFTGEDYGYTF | TGCGCCAGCAGCTTGTTTACAGGGGAGGACTATGGCTACACCTTC
NA | TRBJ2-5 | TRBV27 | 13 | NA | CASSFLTGETQYF | TGTGCCAGCAGTTTCTTAACAGGGGAGACCCAGTACTTC
once | TRBJ1-5 | TRBV4-1 | 20 | NA | CASSQDGIGGNAIGNQPQHF | TGCGCCAGCAGCCAAGATGGTATAGGGGGTAATGCGATCGGCAATCAGCCCCAGCATTTT
NA | TRBJ2-6 | TRBV10-3 | 19 | NA | CAISESKAGGGSGANVLTF | TGTGCCATCAGTGAGTCGAAGGCAGGAGGCGGGTCCGGGGCCAACGTCCTGACTTTC
NA | TRBJ2-5 | TRBV15 | 14 | NA | CATSSYRERETQYF | TGTGCCACCAGCTCGTACAGGGAGCGAGAGACCCAGTACTTC
few | TRBJ1-2 | TRBV9 | 13 | NA | CASSVKGETSYTF | TGTGCCAGCAGCGTGAAAGGGGAAACGAGCTACACCTTC
few | TRBJ2-7 | TRBV18 | 13 | TRBD1 | CASSQGTGGEQYF | TGTGCCAGCTCACAAGGGACAGGGGGCGAGCAGTACTTC
NA | TRBJ2-2 | TRBV5-8 | 18 | TRBD2 | CASSRTSGGPSQVRELFF | TGTGCCAGCAGCCGGACTAGCGGGGGGCCTTCCCAAGTTCGGGAGCTGTTTTTT
NA | TRBJ2-7 | TRBV9 | 14 | NA | CASSVVDREGEQYF | TGTGCCAGCAGCGTAGTGGACAGGGAGGGCGAGCAGTACTTC
NA | TRBJ1-6 | TRBV4-3 | 18 | TRBD1 | CASSQDLQGGSYNSPLHF | TGCGCCAGCAGCCAAGATCTACAGGGGGGATCCTATAATTCACCCCTCCACTTT
NA | TRBJ2-5 | TRBV19 | 14 | NA | CASSIVGGAETQYF | TGTGCCAGTAGTATTGTCGGGGGAGCGGAGACCCAGTACTTC
NA | TRBJ2-7 | TRBV7-9 | 14 | TRBD1 | CASSVGTGGLQQYF | TGTGCCAGCAGCGTGGGGACAGGGGGTTTGCAGCAGTACTTC
NA | TRBJ2-1 | TRBV12-5 | 14 | TRBD1 | CASGPGQGPNEQFF | TGTGCTAGTGGTCCGGGACAGGGGCCCAATGAGCAGTTCTTC
once | TRBJ1-5 | TRBV6-5 | 15 | NA | CASSYRGDSNQPQHF | TGTGCCAGCAGTTATCGGGGAGATAGCAATCAGCCCCAGCATTTT
NA | TRBJ2-3 | TRBV29-1 | 13 | NA | CSVRERSTDTQYF | TGCAGCGTCCGGGAGCGGAGCACAGATACGCAGTATTTT
NA | TRBJ2-7 | TRBV7-9 | 14 | NA | CASSLSSGEGEQYF | TGTGCCAGCAGCTTAAGCTCAGGGGAGGGAGAGCAGTACTTC
NA | TRBJ2-1 | TRBV6-5 | 14 | NA | CASSWTGELNEQFF | TGTGCCAGCAGTTGGACGGGGGAGCTTAATGAGCAGTTCTTC
NA | TRBJ2-7 | TRBV6-1 | 15 | TRBD2 | CASSLRAGTTYEQYF | TGTGCCAGCAGTCTAAGAGCGGGGACGACCTACGAGCAGTACTTC
few | TRBJ1-5 | TRBV18 | 15 | NA | CASSLQGFRDQPQHF | TGTGCCAGCTCTCTTCAGGGTTTTCGGGATCAGCCCCAGCATTTT